This passage covers 7 T cell receptor beta chains from one sample sequenced in a study of cytomegalovirus exposure and HLA in healthy donors. PCR was performed using 60 Vbeta and 13 Jbeta primers. The repertoire was sequenced with immunoSEQ multiplex PCR; TCRdb's copy has only in-frame clones and lacks some. Of 150,000 to 200,000 clones listed, roughly 80% are singletons. The material sequenced was PBMCs. The receptor set was obtained from a female donor in good health and CMV-seronegative.

The chain employs TRBV12-2 and TRBJ2-5; the listed D gene, TRBD2, was not tested against the DNA. TRBV12-2 represents a pseudogene. The CDR3 extends over 16 amino acids. CDR3 sequence: CASRWFRVGGQETQYF. The DNA of the CDR3 is TGTGCAAGTCGCTGGTTTCGGGTTGGAGGCCAAGAGACCCAGTACTTC.

The chain has TRBV6-1 and TRBJ1-1; D might be TRBD1 (5 bases). Between the trimmed V and J ends, which lost 2 bases and 0 bases, there was a span of 13 bases. In germline, CDR1 is MNHNS, CDR2 SASEGT. The CDR3 runs to 16 residues. CDR3 nucleotides: TGTGCCAGCAGTGAAAGGAGGGGCGCTTTGAACACTGAAGCTTTCTTT. The encoded protein is CASSERRGALNTEAFF.

The genes are TRBV28 and TRBJ1-1; 9 bases agree with TRBD1. Germline V lookup: CDR1 MDHEN, CDR2 SYDVKM. Trimming removed 6 bases from V and 11 bases from J; junction bases left unmatched: 10. The CDR3 has 13 residues. Written as DNA, the CDR3 is TGTGCCAGCAGGACAGGGGGGCCTGAGGGGGCTTTCTTT. It yields the protein CASRTGGPEGAFF.

This chain joins TRBV30 and TRBJ2-1; 11 nucleotides align to TRBD2. Trimming cost V 1 base and J 2 bases; bases outside gene matches: 4. Germline CDR1 and CDR2: GTSNPN and SVGIG (reference sequence). The CDR3 sequence is 16 residues long. The CDR3 here is CAWSDPSGRTYNEQFF. CDR3 nucleotides: TGTGCCTGGAGTGACCCTAGCGGGAGGACCTACAATGAGCAGTTCTTC.

This chain uses TRBV19 with TRBJ2-7; D perhaps matches TRBD1 (6 bases). The CDR3 runs 15 residues. Deletions cut 3 bases from V and 4 bases from J, with 16 bases between. Germline V gene lookup returns CDR1 LNHDA and CDR2 SQIVND (reference sequence). CDR3: CASSMAGAGVYEQYF. The CDR3 DNA reads TGTGCCAGTAGTATGGCCGGCGCAGGGGTATACGAGCAGTACTTC.

The rearrangement links TRBV14 to TRBJ1-4; TRBD1 might be the D (5 bases). Trimming pared 0 bases from V and 5 bases from J, leaving 13 bases between. The CDR3 has 16 residues. The germline V gene has CDR1 SGHDN and CDR2 FVKESK. The DNA of the CDR3 is TGTGCCAGCAGCCAAGAGGTACAGGCCCCAAATGAAAAACTGTTTTTT. Its protein product is CASSQEVQAPNEKLFF.

This clone occurred once. The rearrangement joins TRBV11-2 to TRBJ2-7; TRBD1 agrees at 7 bases. Germline CDR1 and CDR2: SGHAT and FQNNGV. The CDR3 is 15 amino acids. J lost 0 bases, V lost 8 bases, and 10 bases had no gene match. CDR3 DNA sequence: TGTGCCAGCTCCCCCGACAGGGCAAGCTCCTACGAGCAGTACTTC. The encoded protein is CASSPDRASSYEQYF.